This T cell receptor (beta chain) was observed in a study of blood T cell repertoires in COVID-19. Original analysis: Amplification of reference gene primers provided the estimated nucleated cell counts. Data came from immunoSEQ multiplex PCR; TCRdb stores just in-frame clones and leaves some out. For V, J and clone size, that table is used; D and trimming come from the DNA. The repertoire holds about 270,000 clones, with under 90% as singletons. In this sample, this clone turned up a few times. Germline CDR1 LNHDA, CDR2 SQIVND (reference sequence). The ends were cut back, 11 bases at V and 9 bases at J, with 23 bases in the middle. This CDR3 has 14 amino acids.

The sequence derives from a woman aged 55-69 years with active or convalescent COVID-19. The chain combines TRBV19 with TRBJ1-5; D is perhaps TRBD1 (5 bases). Sequenced: peripheral blood. This CDR3 is CASQVGLQVGPQHF. Here the CDR3 DNA reads TGTGCCTCCCAGGTGGGACTCCAAGTTGGGCCCCAGCATTTT.